This T cell receptor beta chain came from a study of response to subunit inactivated influenza vaccine. Study-level results: With each seasonal influenza vaccination, the authors suggested, few new T cells are recruited.

TCRdb passed the RT-PCR reads through MiXCR, listing each CDR3 protein once. The sample includes 500,000 to 650,000 distinct CDR3 sequences, approximately 7.7% of them seen just once. Comment on this clonotype: Its antigen remains unidentified.

The sample consisted of PBMCs from blood, taken less than 30 months after vaccination. This sequence originates from a man in his fifties or sixties who received an inactivated influenza vaccine.

CDR3 protein: CASSYLQTQYF. The CDR3 DNA sequence: TGTGCCAGCAGTTATCTGCAGACCCAGTACTTC. This rearrangement joins TRBV6-5 to TRBJ2-5; D is ambiguous. CDR1 is MNHEY, CDR2 SVGAGI, per germline. V was clipped by 3 bases and J by 6 bases, with 5 bases between them. The CDR3 is made up of 11 amino acids.